What follows are 32 T cell receptor beta chains derived from one specimen sequenced in a study of blood T cell repertoires in COVID-19. Profiled with immunoSEQ multiplex PCR; TCRdb holds only in-frame clones, not every one. The top ten clones hold roughly 10% of a sample with tens of thousands of clones, under 90% of them seen once. Sequencing was carried out using peripheral blood. These receptors were obtained from a man aged 65 to 79 with active or convalescent COVID-19.

The chain recombines TRBV6-4 with TRBJ1-3; 11 positions match TRBD1. Germline CDR1 and CDR2: MRHNA and SNTAGT. The V and J ends lost 9 bases and 9 bases, in that order; junction bases with no gene match: 7. The CDR3 runs to 13 residues. The CDR3 protein is CARQGTGGSTIYF. The CDR3 DNA follows: TGTGCCAGACAGGGGACAGGGGGGAGCACCATATATTTT.

The chain uses TRBV6-6 and TRBJ2-7, with a weak D call TRBD1 (5 bases). Trimming cost V 4 bases and J 4 bases, with 11 bases left between them. The germline V gene encodes CDR1 MNHNY and CDR2 SVGAGI (reference sequence). The CDR3 runs 13 residues. In DNA form, the CDR3 reads TGTGCCAGCAGTTCCCCCCCAGGGTACGAGCAGTACTTC. Translation gives CASSSPPGYEQYF.

The chain carries TRBV12-2 and TRBJ2-5; the table's D call TRBD2 went unverified against the DNA. TRBV12-2 is designated a pseudogene. This CDR3 contains 17 residues. The CDR3 spells CASRSPSTSGVQETQYF. The CDR3, as DNA: TGTGCAAGTCGCTCCCCCTCGACTAGCGGGGTACAAGAGACCCAGTACTTC.

J is TRBJ1-3 and V is TRBV6-6, with 9 bases lining up with TRBD1. Germline CDR1 and CDR2: MNHNY and SVGAGI (reference sequence). Trimming removed 0 bases from V and 7 bases from J; junction bases left unmatched: 7. The CDR3 consists of 16 residues. CDR3 in DNA: TGTGCCAGCAGTTACTCAGCCGGGGACAGGGCGAACACCATATATTTT. Residues: CASSYSAGDRANTIYF.

J is TRBJ1-1 and V is TRBV18, with D possibly matching TRBD1 (5 bases). V dropped 1 base and J dropped 1 base, with 13 bases sitting between them. The CDR3 totals 16 residues. Germline V gene lookup returns CDR1 KGHSH and CDR2 LQKENI. As DNA, the CDR3 is TGTGCCAGCTCACCACGGACACGACTAGGGAACACTGAAGCTTTCTTT. Amino acid sequence: CASSPRTRLGNTEAFF.

The CDR3 spells CASRSPGTSYGYTF. CDR3 in DNA: TGTGCCAGCCGCAGTCCGGGGACAAGTTATGGCTACACCTTC. The V call is TRBV28, the J call TRBJ1-2, with a tentative D call TRBD1 (6 bases). CDR1 is MDHEN, CDR2 SYDVKM, per germline. Trimming stripped 8 bases from V and 5 bases from J, with 18 bases between. The CDR3 is 14 residues long.

The rearrangement uses TRBV6-4 and TRBJ1-1; 9 nucleotides agree with TRBD1. V trimming: 8 bases; J trimming: 14 bases; junction bases outside the gene matches: 12. Germline V gives CDR1 MRHNA, CDR2 SNTAGT. The CDR3 has 12 amino acids. CDR3 protein: CASPNRDRARFF. Here the CDR3 DNA reads TGTGCCAGCCCAAACCGGGACAGGGCTAGATTCTTT.

The gene calls are TRBV30 and TRBJ1-2, with TRBD1 matching over 8 bases. This CDR3 spans 13 amino acids. The V and J ends lost 4 bases and 4 bases, in that order; junction bases with no gene match: 5. Germline lookup yields CDR1 GTSNPN and CDR2 SVGIG (reference sequence). The CDR3 DNA reads TGTGCCTGGAACCCCGACAGGGGCTATGGCTACACCTTC. Protein product: CAWNPDRGYGYTF.

The rearrangement links TRBV27 to TRBJ1-1, with D hard to call. The CDR3 contains 12 residues. Germline V gene data show CDR1 as MNHEY and CDR2 as SMNVEV (reference sequence). Trimming stripped 6 bases from V and 0 bases from J, with 5 bases between. The CDR3 coding sequence is TGTGCCAGCAGGGGAGTGAACACTGAAGCTTTCTTT. It translates to CASRGVNTEAFF.

The table lists this clone with a count of one. The rearrangement joins TRBV27 to TRBJ1-2, with TRBD1 matching over 7 bases. The germline V gene encodes CDR1 MNHEY and CDR2 SMNVEV (reference sequence). This CDR3 spans 14 amino acids. Trimming at V came to 4 bases and at J to 7 bases, leaving 9 bases not matched to a gene. CDR3 nucleotides: TGTGCCAGCAGTTCTACGACAGGGCGGAGTGGCTACACCTTC. Translated, it gives CASSSTTGRSGYTF.

The V call is TRBV4-1, the J call TRBJ2-1; D perhaps matches TRBD1 (6 bases). Per germline, CDR1 MGHRA and CDR2 YSYEKL. The V and J ends lost 3 bases and 0 bases respectively, with 24 bases between them. The CDR3 loop spans 20 amino acids. CDR3 sequence (DNA): TGCGCCAGCAGCCAGACCCCGGGACACCGATTCTTCGACTCCTACAATGAGCAGTTCTTC. Encoded protein: CASSQTPGHRFFDSYNEQFF.

The chain has TRBV10-1 and TRBJ2-4, with 7 bases aligning to TRBD1. Germline V CDR1 and CDR2: WNHNN, SYGVQD (reference sequence). The CDR3 spans 15 residues. V lost 3 bases and J lost 6; bases outside the gene matches: 8. The CDR3 DNA follows: TGCGCCAGCAGTGAAGGTGACAGGGACCGAAACATTCAGTACTTC. This encodes CASSEGDRDRNIQYF.

The chain joins TRBV28 to TRBJ1-4; 7 bases align to TRBD1. The CDR3 loop spans 14 amino acids. Looked up from germline, CDR1 is MDHEN and CDR2 is SYDVKM. Germline trimming cut 8 bases from V and 0 bases from J; bases unmatched to any gene: 3. The CDR3 DNA reads as TGTGCCAGCGGGGGGACAGCAACTAATGAAAAACTGTTTTTT. The encoded protein is CASGGTATNEKLFF.

The chain uses TRBV5-1 and TRBJ2-1; perhaps TRBD2 as D (5 bases). The germline gives CDR1 SGHRS, CDR2 YFSETQ. The CDR3 sequence is 14 residues long. Trimming cost V 2 bases and J 3 bases, with 9 bases left between them. CDR3 region: CASSLSSVYNEQFF. CDR3 coding DNA: TGCGCCAGCAGCTTAAGTAGCGTCTACAATGAGCAGTTCTTC.

The rearrangement uses TRBV7-3 and TRBJ2-1; 8 bases agree with TRBD2. Trimming took 1 base from V and 13 from J; bases not matched to a gene: 6. CDR1 is SGHTA and CDR2 is FQGTGA in the germline V gene. CDR3 length: 13 residues. CDR3 loop: CASSLNREGGQFF. The CDR3 DNA sequence: TGTGCCAGCAGCTTAAACCGGGAGGGCGGCCAGTTCTTC.

This clone was detected a few times. The V gene is TRBV5-6, the J gene TRBJ2-7; TRBD2 matches at 10 bases. From germline, CDR1 is SGHDT and CDR2 YYEEEE. Unmatched junction bases numbered 3, after V lost 6 bases and J lost 6 bases. The CDR3 extends over 12 amino acids. CDR3 protein: CASTSGSIEQYF. The CDR3 nucleotides read TGTGCCAGCACTAGCGGGAGTATCGAGCAGTACTTC.

This chain joins TRBV5-5 and TRBJ2-7, with 8 bases matching TRBD1. This CDR3 has 15 amino acids. The germline CDR1 and CDR2 sequences are SGHKS and YYEKEE (reference sequence). The V and J ends lost 0 bases and 4 bases, in that order; junction bases with no gene match: 6. CDR3 DNA sequence: TGTGCCAGCAGCTTGGACGGGACAGGCTTATACGAGCAGTACTTC. It yields the protein CASSLDGTGLYEQYF.

This clone was observed once. The rearrangement uses TRBV28 and TRBJ1-1; tentatively, D is TRBD1 (5 bases). Germline-derived CDR1 and CDR2 are MDHEN and SYDVKM. The CDR3 runs 16 residues. Trimming cost V 11 bases and J 4 bases, with 26 bases left between them. The CDR3 loop reads CASAVSWLRASTEAFF. The CDR3 DNA follows: TGTGCCTCAGCAGTTTCTTGGCTCAGGGCGAGCACTGAAGCTTTCTTT.

This chain joins TRBV2 and TRBJ1-6; 7 nucleotides match TRBD1. The CDR3 sequence is 15 residues long. The germline V gene has CDR1 SNHLY and CDR2 FYNNEI. With 7 bases clipped from V and 7 bases from J, the junction kept 10 bases outside the gene matches. The CDR3 reads CASTKPGQLNSPLHF. CDR3 bases: TGTGCCAGCACAAAACCGGGACAGTTAAATTCACCCCTCCACTTT.

The rearrangement links TRBV11-2 to TRBJ2-1, with 8 bases aligning to TRBD2. The CDR3 has 11 residues. V trimming: 4 bases; J trimming: 13 bases; junction bases outside the gene matches: 3. From germline, CDR1 is SGHAT and CDR2 FQNNGV. For the CDR3, the DNA is TGTGCCAGCAGCTCAGCGGGGGTACAGTTCTTC. Its protein product is CASSSAGVQFF.

V usage is TRBV7-2 and J usage is TRBJ2-5; D is unresolved. Germline CDR1 reads SGHTA; CDR2 reads FQGNSA. The CDR3 covers 12 residues. Trimming pared 5 bases from V and 7 bases from J, leaving 11 bases between. Written as DNA, the CDR3 is TGTGCCAGCAGCATTCTAGGAAGGACCCAGTACTTC. Translating it yields CASSILGRTQYF.

The J gene is TRBJ2-7, the V gene TRBV7-9; D is uncertain. V lost 3 bases, J lost 3 bases, and 15 bases lay in between. Looked up from germline, CDR1 is SEHNR and CDR2 is FQNEAQ (reference sequence). The CDR3 is 15 amino acids. The chain's CDR3 is CASSLSAVRGYEQYF. DNA for the CDR3: TGTGCCAGCAGCTTGTCAGCAGTCCGCGGCTACGAGCAGTACTTC.

The genes are TRBV6-5 and TRBJ1-1; 7 bases fit TRBD1. Trimming took 4 bases from V and 5 from J; bases not matched to a gene: 10. The CDR3 totals 15 residues. Germline-derived CDR1 and CDR2 are MNHEY and SVGAGI. The CDR3 nucleotides read TGTGCCAGCAGTTCCTCGACAGGGAGAAGTACTGAAGCTTTCTTT. It encodes CASSSSTGRSTEAFF.

On this clone itself: One end of the junction fails to match germline, which may point to a read error. This sequence joins TRBV18 and TRBJ1-1; possible D gene TRBD1, 5 bases. The CDR3 is made up of 14 amino acids. In germline, CDR1 is KGHSH, CDR2 LQKENI. The CDR3 nucleotides are TGTGCCAGCTCGCCACAAGGGGAAAACACTGAAGCTTTCTTT. Translated, it gives CASSPQGENTEAFF.

This chain uses TRBV11-3 with TRBJ2-3; D gene unclear. The CDR3 loop spans 14 amino acids. V dropped 1 base and J dropped 1 base, with 6 bases sitting between them. Per germline, CDR1 SGHNT and CDR2 YENEEA. Written as DNA, the CDR3 is TGTGCCAGCAGCTTAGGCCGGGGCACAGATACGCAGTATTTT. The encoded protein is CASSLGRGTDTQYF.

This chain uses TRBV11-2 with TRBJ2-1; D is uncertain. Germline CDR1 SGHAT, CDR2 FQNNGV. This CDR3 spans 12 amino acids. Trimming shortened V by 5 bases and J by 3 bases, and 5 bases separated the two germline ends. This CDR3 reads CASSPYYNEQFF. The CDR3 bases are TGTGCCAGCAGCCCGTACTACAATGAGCAGTTCTTC.

By sample share, this clone is medium-sized (0.01 to 0.1%). The rearrangement links TRBV28 to TRBJ1-3; no clear D. The ends were cut back, 5 bases at V and 4 bases at J, with 12 bases in the middle. The CDR3 sequence is 14 residues long. Germline assignment: CDR1 MDHEN and CDR2 SYDVKM. CDR3 region: CASSLQRVGNTIYF. DNA for the CDR3: TGTGCCAGCAGTCTCCAGAGGGTAGGAAACACCATATATTTT.

The gene calls are TRBV4-1 and TRBJ2-7; maybe TRBD2 (6 bases). V shed 2 bases and J shed 3 bases, with 17 bases lying between them. Germline V lookup: CDR1 MGHRA, CDR2 YSYEKL. This CDR3 has 16 amino acids. The CDR3 is CASSQSGQQAGYEQYF. The CDR3 nucleotides read TGCGCCAGCAGCCAATCCGGGCAACAAGCGGGCTACGAGCAGTACTTC.

This clone has a single count. The chain recombines TRBV4-1 with TRBJ1-4, with 7 bases identical to TRBD1. This CDR3 region has 16 residues. Looked up from germline, CDR1 is MGHRA and CDR2 is YSYEKL. V was pared by 4 bases and J by 5 bases, with 10 bases of the junction left unmatched. This chain's CDR3 is CASSPIGQAENEKLFF. CDR3 in DNA: TGCGCCAGCAGCCCAATAGGACAGGCCGAAAATGAAAAACTGTTTTTT.

The rearrangement links TRBV27 to TRBJ1-6, with 12 bases matching TRBD1. The J segment lost 6 bases and the V segment lost 6 bases, leaving 15 bases of the junction unmatched. Germline V gene lookup returns CDR1 MNHEY and CDR2 SMNVEV (reference sequence). The CDR3 has 19 residues. The CDR3 nucleotides are TGTGCCAGCAGAACTCTCGGGACAGGGGGCATAGGGGGTAATTCACCCCTCCACTTT. Translation: CASRTLGTGGIGGNSPLHF.

The chain recombines TRBV6-8 with TRBJ1-3; D might be TRBD1 (5 bases). V was cut by 7 bases and J by 8 bases, with 18 bases left in between. Per germline, CDR1 MNHGY and CDR2 SAAAGT. The CDR3 is made up of 14 amino acids. The CDR3 protein is CASTRREQADTIYF. The CDR3 region has the DNA TGTGCCAGCACCCGAAGGGAACAGGCGGACACCATATATTTT.

This chain uses TRBV6-2 or TRBV6-3 with TRBJ2-1; TRBD2 is a possible D gene (6 bases). Germline V gene lookup returns CDR1 MNHEY and CDR2 SVGEGT. This CDR3 comprises 15 residues. V was trimmed by 5 bases and J by 9 bases, leaving 20 bases between them. The DNA of the CDR3 is TGTGCCAGCAGTCAAACGGGACTCCTCGTTGGTGAGCAGTTCTTC. Protein sequence: CASSQTGLLVGEQFF.